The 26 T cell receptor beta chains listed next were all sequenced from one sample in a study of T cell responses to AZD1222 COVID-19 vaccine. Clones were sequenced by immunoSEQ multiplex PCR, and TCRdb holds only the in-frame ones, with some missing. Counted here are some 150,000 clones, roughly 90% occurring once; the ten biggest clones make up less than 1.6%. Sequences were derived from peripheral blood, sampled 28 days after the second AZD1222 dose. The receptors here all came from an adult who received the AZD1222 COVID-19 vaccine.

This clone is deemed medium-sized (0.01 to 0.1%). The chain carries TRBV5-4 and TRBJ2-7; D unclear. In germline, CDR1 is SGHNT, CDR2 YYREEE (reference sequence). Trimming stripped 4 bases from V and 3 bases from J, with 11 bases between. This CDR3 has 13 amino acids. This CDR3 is CASSHDTRYEQYF. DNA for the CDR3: TGTGCCAGCAGCCATGACACGCGCTACGAGCAGTACTTC. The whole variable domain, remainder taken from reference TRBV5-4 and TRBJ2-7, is ETGVTQSPTHLIKTRGQQVTLRCSSQSGHNTVSWYQQALGQGPQFIFQYYREEENGRGNFPPRFSGLQFPNYSSELNVNALELDDSALYLCASSHDTRYEQYFGPGTRLTVT.

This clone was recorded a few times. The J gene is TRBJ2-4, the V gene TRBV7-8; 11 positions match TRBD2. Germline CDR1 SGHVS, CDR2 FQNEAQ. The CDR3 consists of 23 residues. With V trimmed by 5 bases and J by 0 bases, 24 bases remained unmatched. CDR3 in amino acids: CASSLLILTSGISGSSAKNIQYF. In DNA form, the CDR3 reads TGTGCCAGCAGCCTCCTGATATTGACTAGCGGGATTTCGGGGAGCTCAGCCAAAAACATTCAGTACTTC.

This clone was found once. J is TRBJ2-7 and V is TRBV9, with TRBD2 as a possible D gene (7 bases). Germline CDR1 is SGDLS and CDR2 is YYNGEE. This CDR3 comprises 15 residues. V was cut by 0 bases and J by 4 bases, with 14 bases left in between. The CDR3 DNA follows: TGTGCCAGCAGCGTAGGAGGGGGGGCCATGTACGAGCAGTACTTC. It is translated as CASSVGGGAMYEQYF.

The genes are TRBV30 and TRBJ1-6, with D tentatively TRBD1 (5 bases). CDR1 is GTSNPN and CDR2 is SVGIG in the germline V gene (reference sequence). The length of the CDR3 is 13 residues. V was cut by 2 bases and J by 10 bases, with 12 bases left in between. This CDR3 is CAWSRDEGSPLHF. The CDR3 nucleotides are TGTGCCTGGAGTCGGGACGAAGGATCACCCCTCCACTTT.

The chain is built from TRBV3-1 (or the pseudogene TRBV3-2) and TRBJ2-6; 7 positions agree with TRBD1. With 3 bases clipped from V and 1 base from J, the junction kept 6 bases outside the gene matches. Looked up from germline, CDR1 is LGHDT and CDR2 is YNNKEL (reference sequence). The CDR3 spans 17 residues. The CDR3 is CASSQRGLASGANVLTF. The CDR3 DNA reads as TGTGCCAGCAGCCAGAGGGGGCTGGCTTCTGGGGCCAACGTCCTGACTTTC.

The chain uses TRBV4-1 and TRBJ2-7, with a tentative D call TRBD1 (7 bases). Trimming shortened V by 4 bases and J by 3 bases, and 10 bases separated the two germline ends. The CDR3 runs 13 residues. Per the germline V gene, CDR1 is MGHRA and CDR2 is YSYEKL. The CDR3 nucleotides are TGCGCCAGCAGCCTTCAGGGGGGCTACGAGCAGTACTTC. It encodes CASSLQGGYEQYF.

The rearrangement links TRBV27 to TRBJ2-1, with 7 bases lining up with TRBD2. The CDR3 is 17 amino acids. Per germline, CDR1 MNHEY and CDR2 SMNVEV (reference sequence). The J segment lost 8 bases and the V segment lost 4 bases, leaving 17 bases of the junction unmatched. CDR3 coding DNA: TGTGCCAGCAGTTCCCAGGGCGGGAGTCTGGCATGGGATGAGCAGTTCTTC. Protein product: CASSSQGGSLAWDEQFF.

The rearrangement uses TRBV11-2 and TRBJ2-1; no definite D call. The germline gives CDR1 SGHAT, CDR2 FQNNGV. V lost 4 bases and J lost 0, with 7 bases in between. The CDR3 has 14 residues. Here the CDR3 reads CASSSPSSYNEQFF. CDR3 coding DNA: TGTGCCAGCAGCTCCCCAAGCTCCTACAATGAGCAGTTCTTC.

The DNA for the CDR3 is TGTGCCAGCAGCTTAGTCGGACAGGGTCGCGCTACGGCCAAAAACATTCAGTACTTC. Amino acid sequence: CASSLVGQGRATAKNIQYF. The chain carries TRBV7-9 and TRBJ2-4; TRBD1 matches at 8 bases. From germline, CDR1 is SEHNR and CDR2 FQNEAQ (reference sequence). With V trimmed by 1 base and J by 1 base, 12 bases remained unmatched. This CDR3 spans 19 amino acids.

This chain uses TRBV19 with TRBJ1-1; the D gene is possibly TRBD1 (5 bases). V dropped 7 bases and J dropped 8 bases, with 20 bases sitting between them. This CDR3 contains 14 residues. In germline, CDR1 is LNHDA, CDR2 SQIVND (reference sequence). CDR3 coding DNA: TGTGCCAGTAACCCCACCCCCCGGGGGAAGGAAGCTTTCTTT. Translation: CASNPTPRGKEAFF.

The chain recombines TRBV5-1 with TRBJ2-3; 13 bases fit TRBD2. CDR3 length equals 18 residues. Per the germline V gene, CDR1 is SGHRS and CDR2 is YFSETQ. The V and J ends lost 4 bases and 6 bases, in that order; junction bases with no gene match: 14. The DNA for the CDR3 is TGCGCCAGCAGCCCCTCCGGGACTAGCGGGATAGTGTCGGATACGCAGTATTTT. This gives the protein CASSPSGTSGIVSDTQYF.

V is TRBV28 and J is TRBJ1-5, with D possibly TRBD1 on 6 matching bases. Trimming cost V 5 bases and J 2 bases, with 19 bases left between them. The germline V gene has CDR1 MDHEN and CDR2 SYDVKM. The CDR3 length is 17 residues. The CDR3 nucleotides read TGTGCCAGCAGTCCCCTACGGGGGGCTACGGGCAATCAGCCCCAGCATTTT. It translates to CASSPLRGATGNQPQHF.

CDR3 region: CASSVGTIVEKLFF. Here the CDR3 DNA reads TGTGCCAGCAGTGTAGGGACAATAGTTGAAAAACTGTTTTTT. V is TRBV2 and J is TRBJ1-4; tentatively, D is TRBD1 (6 bases). CDR1 and CDR2 from the germline V gene are SNHLY and FYNNEI. CDR3 length: 14 amino acids. The V gene lost 4 bases and the J gene lost 7 bases, with 13 bases spanning the gap.

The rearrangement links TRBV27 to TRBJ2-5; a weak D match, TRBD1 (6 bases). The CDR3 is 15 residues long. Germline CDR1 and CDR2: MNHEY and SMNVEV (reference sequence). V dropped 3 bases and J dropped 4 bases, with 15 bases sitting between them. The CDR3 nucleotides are TGTGCCAGCAGTTTCAGGGGTCGGCCGTCAGAGACCCAGTACTTC. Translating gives CASSFRGRPSETQYF.

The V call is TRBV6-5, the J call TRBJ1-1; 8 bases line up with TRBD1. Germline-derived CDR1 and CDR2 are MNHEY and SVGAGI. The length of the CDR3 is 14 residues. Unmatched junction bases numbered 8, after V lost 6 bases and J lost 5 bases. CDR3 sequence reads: CASRDRGPRTEAFF. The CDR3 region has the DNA TGTGCCAGCAGAGACAGGGGCCCGAGGACTGAAGCTTTCTTT.

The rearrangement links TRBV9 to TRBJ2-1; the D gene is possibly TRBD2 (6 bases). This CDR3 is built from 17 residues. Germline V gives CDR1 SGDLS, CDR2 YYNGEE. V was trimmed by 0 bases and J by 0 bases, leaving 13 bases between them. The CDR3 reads CASSVGGVPYSYNEQFF. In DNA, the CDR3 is TGTGCCAGCAGCGTAGGGGGGGTACCCTACTCCTACAATGAGCAGTTCTTC.

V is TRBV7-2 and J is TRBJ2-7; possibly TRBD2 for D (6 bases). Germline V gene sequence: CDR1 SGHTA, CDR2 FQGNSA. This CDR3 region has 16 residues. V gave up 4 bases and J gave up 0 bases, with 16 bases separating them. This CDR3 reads CASSSQPGLPSYEQYF. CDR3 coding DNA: TGTGCCAGCAGCTCACAACCGGGACTGCCCTCCTACGAGCAGTACTTC.

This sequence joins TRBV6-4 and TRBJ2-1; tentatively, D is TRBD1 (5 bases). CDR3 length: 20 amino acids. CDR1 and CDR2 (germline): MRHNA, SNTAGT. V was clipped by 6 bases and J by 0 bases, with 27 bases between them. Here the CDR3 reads CASRVPTSTSQGSSYNEQFF. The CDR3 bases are TGTGCCAGCAGGGTCCCTACATCTACGTCCCAGGGAAGCTCCTACAATGAGCAGTTCTTC.

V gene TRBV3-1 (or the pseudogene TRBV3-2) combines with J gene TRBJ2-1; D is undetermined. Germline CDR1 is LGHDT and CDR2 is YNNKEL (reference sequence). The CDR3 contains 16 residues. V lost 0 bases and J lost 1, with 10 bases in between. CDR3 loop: CASSQEYGPSYNEQFF. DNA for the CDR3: TGTGCCAGCAGCCAAGAATACGGGCCTTCCTACAATGAGCAGTTCTTC.

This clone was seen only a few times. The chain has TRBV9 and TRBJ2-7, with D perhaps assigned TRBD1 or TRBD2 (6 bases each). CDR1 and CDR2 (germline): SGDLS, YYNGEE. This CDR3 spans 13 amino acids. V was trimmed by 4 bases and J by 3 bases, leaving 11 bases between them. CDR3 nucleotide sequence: TGTGCCAGCAGCTCCAGGGGACTCTACGAGCAGTACTTC. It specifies CASSSRGLYEQYF.

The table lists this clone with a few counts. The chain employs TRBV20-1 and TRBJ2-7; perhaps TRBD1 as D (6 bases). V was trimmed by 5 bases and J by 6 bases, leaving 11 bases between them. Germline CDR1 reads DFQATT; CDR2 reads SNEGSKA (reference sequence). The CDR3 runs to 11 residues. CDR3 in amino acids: CSADTGFEQYF. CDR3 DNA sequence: TGCAGTGCTGACACAGGGTTCGAGCAGTACTTC.

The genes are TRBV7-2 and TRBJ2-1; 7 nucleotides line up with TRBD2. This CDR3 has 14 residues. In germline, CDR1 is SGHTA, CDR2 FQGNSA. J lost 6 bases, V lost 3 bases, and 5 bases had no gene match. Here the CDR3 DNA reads TGTGCCAGCAGCTTGGAGTCTAGCGGCAATGAGCAGTTCTTC. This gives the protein CASSLESSGNEQFF.

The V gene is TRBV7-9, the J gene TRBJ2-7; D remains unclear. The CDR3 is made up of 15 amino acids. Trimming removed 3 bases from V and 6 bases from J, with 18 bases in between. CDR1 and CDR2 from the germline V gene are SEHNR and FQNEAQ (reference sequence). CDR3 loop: CASSFTVARVIEQYF. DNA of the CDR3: TGTGCCAGCAGCTTTACCGTAGCCCGCGTGATCGAGCAGTACTTC.

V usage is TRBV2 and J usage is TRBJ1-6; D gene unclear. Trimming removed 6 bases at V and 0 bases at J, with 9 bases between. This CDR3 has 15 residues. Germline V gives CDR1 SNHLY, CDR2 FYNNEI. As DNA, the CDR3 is TGTGCCAGCAGGGTCGTGAGCTCCTATAATTCACCCCTCCACTTT. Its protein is CASRVVSSYNSPLHF.

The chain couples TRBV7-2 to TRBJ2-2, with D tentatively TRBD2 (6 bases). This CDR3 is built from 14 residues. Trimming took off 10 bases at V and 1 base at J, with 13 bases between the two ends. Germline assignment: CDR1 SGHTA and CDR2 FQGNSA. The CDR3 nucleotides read TGTGCCACCTCGTGGGGGGTGAACACCGGGGAGCTGTTTTTT. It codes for CATSWGVNTGELFF.

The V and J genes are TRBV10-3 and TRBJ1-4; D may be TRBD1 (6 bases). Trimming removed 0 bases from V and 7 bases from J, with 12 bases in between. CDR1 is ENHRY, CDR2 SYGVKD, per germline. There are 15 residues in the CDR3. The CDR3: CAISESGQGSEKLFF. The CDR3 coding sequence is TGTGCCATCAGTGAGTCTGGGCAGGGGTCTGAAAAACTGTTTTTT.